This T cell receptor (beta chain) stems from a study of shared clonotypes between healthy human individuals. Study-wide background: CD4 naive and CD4 memory each took three plates per donor, while CD8 naive took two and CD8 memory one.

Findings and limits, study-wide: The sharing of approximately 4.6% of naive CD4 clonotypes was seen across a few donors. Relative to clonotypes present in all four donors, those not shared had lower generation probabilities.

Assay used: immunoSEQ multiplex PCR; TCRdb lists only in-frame clones, some missing. The sample consists of some 790,000 clones, roughly two thirds of them appearing once. The germline CDR1 and CDR2 sequences are MNHNY and SVGAGI (reference sequence). This CDR3 has 13 residues. Trimming cost V 4 bases and J 1 base, with 5 bases left between them. Concerning this clone: What it binds is not known.

The chain is built from TRBV6-6 and TRBJ1-5; D not certain. The sample consisted of memory CD4+ T cells sorted from blood. Subset noted: CD45RA-negative fraction. The receptor was derived from a woman under 40 in good health. CDR3 in DNA: TGTGCCAGCAGTTCGAAAAGCAATCAGCCCCAGCATTTT. Its protein is CASSSKSNQPQHF.